This TCR beta chain was sequenced during a study of a mutant IDH1 vaccine in newly diagnosed glioma. At the level of the study: At week 47 came visit V13, while visit V12 had come at week 35.

Libraries were prepared by immunoSEQ multiplex PCR; TCRdb keeps only in-frame clonotypes and omits some of them. This table holds tens of thousands of clones, 70% to 85% found once. In the case of this clone: Its antigen is as yet unknown.

As for time point: week 47, end of study. All doses held 300 ug of mutant IDH1 20-mer peptide, with topical imiquimod. The sequencing here drew on PBMCs, taken from a glioma patient whose treatment included an IDH1 peptide vaccine. The receptor's source is a man aged 45 to 65 with glioma.

CDR3 bases: TGTGCCAGCAGCCCCCACATTAGCAATCAGCCCCAGCATTTT. This encodes CASSPHISNQPQHF. The chain employs TRBV9 and TRBJ1-5; D is uncertain. The CDR3 contains 14 residues. Trimming pared 4 bases from V and 0 bases from J, leaving 8 bases between. Per germline, CDR1 SGDLS and CDR2 YYNGEE.